Listed below are T cell receptor beta chains from one sample, sequenced in a study of blood T cell repertoires in COVID-19. Produced via immunoSEQ multiplex PCR; TCRdb's table is partial and in-frame only. The top ten clones hold 3.6% of a sample with roughly 250,000 clones, about 83% of them seen once. The sequenced sample consisted of PBMCs or T cells enriched from blood (not recorded which). All receptors come from a woman in her 40s who had been exposed to COVID-19. Both conserved end residues are part of each CDR3.

j_call | v_call | cdr3_aa
TRBJ1-2 | TRBV6-1 | CASSEAVGTSSSYTF
TRBJ1-5 | TRBV5-8 | CASSNGQGNQPQHF
TRBJ2-4 | TRBV7-2 | CASSLGGDTVSYF
TRBJ2-7 | TRBV5-8 | CASSQRGAPYEQYF
TRBJ1-2 | TRBV5-4 | CASSLALGQSKHGYTF
TRBJ2-3 | TRBV27 | CATGGAGDTDTQYF
TRBJ1-1 | TRBV18 | CASSPPQGGLDTEAFF
TRBJ2-5 | TRBV6-5 | CASSWPSGGPGETQYF
TRBJ2-3 | TRBV29-1 | CSGFLQGSSTDTQYF
TRBJ1-3 | TRBV10-3 | CAISDGTASGNTIYF
TRBJ2-3 | TRBV9 | CASTPGGGTSTDTQYF
TRBJ2-3 | TRBV6-4 | CASGPGTGGADTQYF
TRBJ1-1 | TRBV27 | CASSLSMNTEAFF
TRBJ2-6 | TRBV10-3 | CAIRVTVPTSGANVLTF
TRBJ2-2 | TRBV4-3 | CASSQARVAGGGTGELFF
TRBJ2-4 | TRBV19 | CASSGGAKNIQYF
TRBJ2-7 | TRBV5-6 | CASSLQGYEQYF
TRBJ1-4 | TRBV11-2 | CASSQSQDSNNEKLFF
TRBJ1-1 | TRBV28 | CASRERRNTEAFF
TRBJ1-1 | TRBV7-2 | CASTPDRGRDTEAFF
TRBJ1-3 | TRBV5-4 | CASSLGDKQSGNTIYF
TRBJ2-3 | TRBV10-3 | CAIKQGGGTDTQYF
TRBJ2-7 | TRBV27 | CASGRGGTSYEQYF
TRBJ1-1 | TRBV27 | CASMGQGGTEAFF
TRBJ1-1 | TRBV25-1 | CASSDLMTGLAFF
TRBJ1-1 | TRBV21-1 | CASSKGGTGNNTEAFF
TRBJ1-5 | TRBV19 | CASTEGNQPQHF
TRBJ2-7 | TRBV28 | CASSRAGGLGYRYEQYF
TRBJ1-1 | TRBV6-5 | CASRGQVNTEAFF
TRBJ2-1 | TRBV7-9 | CASSQPLAGANNEQFF
TRBJ1-1 | TRBV5-1 | CASSLATGSPLNTEAFF
TRBJ2-3 | TRBV18 | CASSHVTSGTDTQYF
TRBJ2-7 | TRBV9 | CASSPGTGGAYEQYF
TRBJ1-2 | TRBV5-1 | CASSLFGDGYTF
TRBJ2-7 | TRBV30 | CAWSPNPRGLYF
TRBJ2-3 | TRBV5-1 | CASSASTVGGGNTDTQYF
TRBJ2-5 | TRBV7-2 | CASSLAGHLGETQYF
TRBJ1-2 | TRBV3-1/TRBV3-2 | CASSHGQFNYGYTF
TRBJ1-2 | TRBV6-5 | CASRAGTGDGYTF